This T cell receptor beta chain was obtained from a study of sequential checkpoint blockade in melanoma. This clone was counted a single time. Treatment of the sample: randomized to nivolumab then ipilimumab (arm A) or the reverse (arm B). The assay was immunoSEQ multiplex PCR, and TCRdb's table has in-frame clones only and misses some. There are about 29,000 clones in the sample; roughly 80% occur only once, and about an eighth lies in the top ten. The origin of this receptor is a human donor with melanoma. The sample consisted of CD8+ T cells sorted from blood (inferred from file names), taken from a patient given nivolumab and ipilimumab in sequence.

This chain's CDR3 is CSVLTSFNEQFF. CDR3 nucleotide sequence: TGCAGCGTCCTGACTAGTTTCAATGAGCAGTTCTTC. The chain links TRBV29-1 to TRBJ2-1; D is perhaps TRBD2 (6 bases). Germline lookup yields CDR1 SQVTM and CDR2 ANQGSEA. V lost 6 bases and J lost 6, with 12 bases in between. This CDR3 has 12 residues.